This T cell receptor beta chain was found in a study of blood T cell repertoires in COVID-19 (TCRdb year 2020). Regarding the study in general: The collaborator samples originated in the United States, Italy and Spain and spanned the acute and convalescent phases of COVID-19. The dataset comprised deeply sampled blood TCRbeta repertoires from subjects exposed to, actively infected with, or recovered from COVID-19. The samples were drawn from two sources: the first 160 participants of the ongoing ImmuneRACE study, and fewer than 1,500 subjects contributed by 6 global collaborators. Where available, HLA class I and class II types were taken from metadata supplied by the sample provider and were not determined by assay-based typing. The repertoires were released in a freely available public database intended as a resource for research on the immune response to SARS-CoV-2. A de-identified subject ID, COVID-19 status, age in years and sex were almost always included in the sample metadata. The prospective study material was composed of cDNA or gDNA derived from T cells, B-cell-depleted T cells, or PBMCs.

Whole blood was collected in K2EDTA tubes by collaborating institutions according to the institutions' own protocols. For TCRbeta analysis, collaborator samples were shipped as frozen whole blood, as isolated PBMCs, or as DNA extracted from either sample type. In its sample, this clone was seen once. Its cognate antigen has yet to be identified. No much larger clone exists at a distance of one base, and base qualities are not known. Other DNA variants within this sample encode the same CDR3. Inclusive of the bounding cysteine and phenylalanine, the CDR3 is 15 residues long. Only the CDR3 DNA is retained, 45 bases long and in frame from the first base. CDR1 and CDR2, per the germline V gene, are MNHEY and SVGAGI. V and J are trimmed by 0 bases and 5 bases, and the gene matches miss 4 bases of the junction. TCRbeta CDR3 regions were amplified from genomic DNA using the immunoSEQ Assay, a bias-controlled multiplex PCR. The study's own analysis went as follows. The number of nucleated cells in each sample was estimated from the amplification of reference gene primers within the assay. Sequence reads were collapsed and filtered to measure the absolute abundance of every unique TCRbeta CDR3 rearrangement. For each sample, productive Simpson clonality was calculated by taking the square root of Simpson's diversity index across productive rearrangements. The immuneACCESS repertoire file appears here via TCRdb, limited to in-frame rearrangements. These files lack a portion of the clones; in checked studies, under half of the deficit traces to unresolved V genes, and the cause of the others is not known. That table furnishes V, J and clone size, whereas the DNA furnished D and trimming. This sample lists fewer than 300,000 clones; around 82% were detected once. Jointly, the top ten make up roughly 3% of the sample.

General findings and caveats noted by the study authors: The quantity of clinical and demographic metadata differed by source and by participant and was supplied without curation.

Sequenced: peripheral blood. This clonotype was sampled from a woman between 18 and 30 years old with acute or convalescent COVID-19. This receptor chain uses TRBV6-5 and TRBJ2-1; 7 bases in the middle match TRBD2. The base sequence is TGTGCCAGCAGTTACTCATCTAGCGGCAACAATGAGCAGTTCTTC. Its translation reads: CASSYSSSGNNEQFF.